The T cell receptor (beta chain) under discussion was sequenced for a study of identical twins. Overall study results and limits: Rather than following the same donors, the conclusions depended on cross-sectional statistical analysis. For cord blood, abundant beta clonotypes had fewer insertions, unlike memory repertoires, which showed none. Compared with models, monozygotic twins showed more out-of-frame TCR alpha sharing.

CDR1 ENHRY and CDR2 SYGVKD come from the germline V gene. The CDR3 spans 14 residues. Trimming pared 3 bases from V and 3 bases from J, leaving 9 bases between. TCRdb passed the 5' RACE reads through MiXCR, listing each CDR3 protein once. The sample lists about 100,000 distinct CDR3 sequences, 4.5% to 6.5% occurring once. This clonotype has at least ten counts. The target antigen is unknown. The rearrangement uses TRBV10-3 and TRBJ1-5; D unresolved. The clonotype comes from a woman between 50 and 59 years old in good health. Sample: memory T cells sorted from blood. CDR3 sequence reads: CAISDGGNNQPQHF. The CDR3 region has the DNA TGTGCCATCAGTGACGGAGGGAACAATCAGCCCCAGCATTTT.